This passage covers 14 T cell receptor beta chains from one sample sequenced in a study of vaccination effects on CD4 cells after COVID-19. With 10 days of culture completed, CD4+ T cells were isolated. Participants received two doses of either the BNT162b2 or mRNA-1273 vaccine. Their recognized antigens are unknown. The data were produced by immunoSEQ multiplex PCR, yet TCRdb's version contains in-frame clones alone and is incomplete. The sample has tens of thousands of clones; around two thirds are singletons. The specimen was CD4+ T cells from PBMCs cultured without peptide, collected after COVID-19 vaccination. The receptors were gathered from a human donor who received a COVID-19 vaccine.

This chain links TRBV19 with TRBJ1-5, with D uncertain. The CDR3 extends over 14 amino acids. Trimming took 3 bases from V and 5 from J, leaving 11 bases between them. Germline-derived CDR1 and CDR2 are LNHDA and SQIVND (reference sequence). In DNA form, the CDR3 reads TGTGCCAGTAGTATCCTTTCGCGGGATCAGCCCCAGCATTTT. Translating gives CASSILSRDQPQHF.

The chain uses TRBV9 and TRBJ2-1; TRBD1 matches at 7 bases. The V gene end was trimmed by 3 bases and the J gene end by 6 bases; junction bases not matched to a gene: 6. This CDR3 comprises 14 residues. The germline V gene has CDR1 SGDLS and CDR2 YYNGEE. The CDR3 bases are TGTGCCAGCAGCGGGGAGACAGGGCCCAATGAGCAGTTCTTC. Amino acid sequence: CASSGETGPNEQFF.

The chain employs TRBV28 and TRBJ2-3; 8 positions agree with TRBD1. The CDR3 totals 14 residues. Germline V lookup: CDR1 MDHEN, CDR2 SYDVKM. V lost 10 bases, J lost 0 bases, and 6 bases stayed unmatched. The CDR3 DNA is TGTGCCACGAGGACAGGGACTAGCACAGATACGCAGTATTTT. This encodes CATRTGTSTDTQYF.

V gene TRBV24-1 combines with J gene TRBJ1-2; D is possibly TRBD1 (5 bases). Germline CDR1 and CDR2: KGHDR and SFDVKD. Trimming took 3 bases from V and 4 from J, leaving 14 bases between them. There are 15 residues in the CDR3. The CDR3 spells CATSDPGASGYGYTF. CDR3 DNA sequence: TGTGCCACCAGTGATCCCGGGGCAAGCGGCTATGGCTACACCTTC.

The genes are TRBV2 and TRBJ1-2; the D is unclear. V gave up 7 bases and J gave up 12 bases, with 18 bases separating them. Germline V gives CDR1 SNHLY, CDR2 FYNNEI. The CDR3 spans 12 residues. Here the CDR3 reads CASKPGLGIDTF. DNA of the CDR3: TGTGCCAGCAAACCGGGCCTAGGTATCGACACCTTC.

The chain's CDR3 is CASSYSGNTIYF. CDR3 sequence (DNA): TGTGCCAGCAGTTACTCGGGAAACACCATATATTTT. This chain links TRBV6-2 or TRBV6-3 with TRBJ1-3; the D is unclear. CDR3 length: 12 residues. Trimming cost V 0 bases and J 4 bases, with 1 base left between them. CDR1 and CDR2 from the germline V gene are MNHEY and SVGEGT.

The table lists this clone with a few counts. The V gene is TRBV7-2, the J gene TRBJ2-5; TRBD1 agrees at 9 bases. Germline assignment: CDR1 SGHTA and CDR2 FQGNSA. V trimming: 1 base; J trimming: 6 bases; junction bases outside the gene matches: 9. The CDR3 contains 16 residues. The CDR3 DNA reads TGTGCCAGCAGCTTAGGAGGGACAGGGATTGGGAAGACCCAGTACTTC. Protein: CASSLGGTGIGKTQYF.

The chain is built from TRBV5-1 and TRBJ2-5, with TRBD1 identical over 8 bases. Per germline, CDR1 SGHRS and CDR2 YFSETQ. CDR3 length: 17 residues. Germline trimming cut 6 bases from V and 3 bases from J; bases unmatched to any gene: 16. CDR3 amino acids: CASTEIDPTGEKETQYF. The CDR3 coding sequence is TGCGCCAGCACCGAGATAGACCCGACAGGGGAAAAAGAGACCCAGTACTTC.

This chain joins TRBV12-3 or TRBV12-4 and TRBJ2-3, with D unclear. V was shortened by 3 bases and J by 0 bases, with 1 base between the two germline ends. The CDR3 is made up of 12 amino acids. CDR3 nucleotide sequence: TGTGCCAGCAGTTTTAGCACAGATACGCAGTATTTT. Translating it yields CASSFSTDTQYF.

The genes are TRBV14 and TRBJ2-2; D is possibly TRBD1 (5 bases). Trimming stripped 0 bases from V and 1 base from J, with 9 bases between. Germline lookup yields CDR1 SGHDN and CDR2 FVKESK. The CDR3 covers 16 residues. CDR3 region: CASSQEKGQNTGELFF. Written as DNA, the CDR3 is TGTGCCAGCAGCCAAGAAAAAGGACAGAACACCGGGGAGCTGTTTTTT.

The CDR3 nucleotides read TGTGCCAGTGGTCCTGGGGGGGAGACCCAGTACTTC. This encodes CASGPGGETQYF. V gene TRBV19 combines with J gene TRBJ2-5, with D maybe TRBD2 (6 bases). CDR1 and CDR2 (germline): LNHDA, SQIVND (reference sequence). Trimming removed 8 bases at V and 5 bases at J, with 12 bases between. The CDR3 runs 12 residues.

This clone was detected once. CDR3 in amino acids: CASSLAGQKETQYF. CDR3 bases: TGTGCCAGCAGCTTAGCCGGACAGAAAGAGACCCAGTACTTC. This chain links TRBV11-2 with TRBJ2-5; D possibly corresponds to TRBD1 (6 bases). Trimming stripped 1 base from V and 3 bases from J, with 9 bases between. The germline CDR1 and CDR2 sequences are SGHAT and FQNNGV. This CDR3 has 14 residues. Complete variable domain (other parts from reference TRBV11-2 and TRBJ2-5): EAGVAQSPRYKIIEKRQSVAFWCNPISGHATLYWYQQILGQGPKLLIQFQNNGVVDDSQLPKDRFSAERLKGVDSTLKIQPAKLEDSAVYLCASSLAGQKETQYFGPGTRLLVL.

This clone was detected a few times. This chain links TRBV27 with TRBJ1-1; unclear D gene. The CDR3 loop spans 14 amino acids. Trimming stripped 3 bases from V and 1 base from J, with 9 bases between. Germline CDR1 MNHEY, CDR2 SMNVEV (reference sequence). As DNA, the CDR3 is TGTGCCAGCAGTTTCGAGAACGAGAACACTGAAGCTTTCTTT. This translates into CASSFENENTEAFF.

This clone turned up a few times. The genes are TRBV30 and TRBJ2-7, with 9 positions matching TRBD1. This CDR3 has 12 residues. V lost 0 bases and J lost 9; bases outside the gene matches: 3. Germline values: CDR1 GTSNPN, CDR2 SVGIG (reference sequence). The CDR3: CAWSVQGARQYV. DNA of the CDR3: TGTGCCTGGAGTGTACAGGGGGCACGGCAGTACGTC.